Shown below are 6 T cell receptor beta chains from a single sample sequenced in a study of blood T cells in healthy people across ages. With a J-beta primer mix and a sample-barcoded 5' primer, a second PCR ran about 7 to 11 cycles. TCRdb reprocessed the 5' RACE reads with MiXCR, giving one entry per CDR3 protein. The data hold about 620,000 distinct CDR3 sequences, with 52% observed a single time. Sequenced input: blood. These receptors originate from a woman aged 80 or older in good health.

As DNA, the CDR3 is TGCAGTGCTAGAGTTTTGGGACTCCAGGGAGGCGAGCAGTACTTC. Protein product: CSARVLGLQGGEQYF. The rearrangement joins TRBV20-1 to TRBJ2-7; tentatively, D is TRBD2 (6 bases). The CDR3 runs to 15 residues. Between the trimmed V and J ends, which lost 1 base and 6 bases, there was a span of 19 bases. CDR1 and CDR2 (germline): DFQATT, SNEGSKA (reference sequence).

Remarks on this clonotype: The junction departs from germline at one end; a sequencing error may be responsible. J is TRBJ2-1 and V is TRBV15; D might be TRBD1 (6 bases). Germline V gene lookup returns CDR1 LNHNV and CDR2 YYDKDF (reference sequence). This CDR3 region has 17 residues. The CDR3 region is CVTSRDVARGSHNEQFF. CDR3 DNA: TGTGTCACCAGCAGAGATGTCGCAAGGGGGTCACACAATGAGCAGTTCTTC.

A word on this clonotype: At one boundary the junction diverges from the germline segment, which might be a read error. The CDR3, as DNA: TGCAGCGGTAAGGTGGGGCATGAGCAGTACTTT. This gives the protein CSGKVGHEQYF. This chain joins TRBV29-1 and TRBJ2-3; maybe TRBD1 (5 bases). Germline loops: CDR1 SQVTM, CDR2 ANQGSEA. This CDR3 is 11 amino acids long.

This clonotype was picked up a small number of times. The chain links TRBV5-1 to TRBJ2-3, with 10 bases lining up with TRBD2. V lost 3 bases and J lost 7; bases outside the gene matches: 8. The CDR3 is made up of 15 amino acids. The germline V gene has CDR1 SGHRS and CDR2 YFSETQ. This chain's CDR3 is CASSSVAGGGNTQYF. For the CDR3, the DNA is TGCGCCAGCAGCTCCGTAGCGGGAGGAGGGAATACGCAGTATTTT.

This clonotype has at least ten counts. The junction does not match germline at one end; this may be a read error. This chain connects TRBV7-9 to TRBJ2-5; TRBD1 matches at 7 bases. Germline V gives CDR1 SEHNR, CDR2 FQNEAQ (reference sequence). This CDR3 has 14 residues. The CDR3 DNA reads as TGCGCCAGCAGCTTAGGGACAGTCCAAGAGACCCAGTACTTC. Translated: CASSLGTVQETQYF.

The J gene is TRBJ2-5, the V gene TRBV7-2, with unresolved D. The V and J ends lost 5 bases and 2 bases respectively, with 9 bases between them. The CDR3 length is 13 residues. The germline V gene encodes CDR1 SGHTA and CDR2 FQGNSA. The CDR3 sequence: CASSEAPQETQYF. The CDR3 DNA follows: TGTGCCAGCAGCGAAGCACCTCAAGAGACCCAGTACTTC.